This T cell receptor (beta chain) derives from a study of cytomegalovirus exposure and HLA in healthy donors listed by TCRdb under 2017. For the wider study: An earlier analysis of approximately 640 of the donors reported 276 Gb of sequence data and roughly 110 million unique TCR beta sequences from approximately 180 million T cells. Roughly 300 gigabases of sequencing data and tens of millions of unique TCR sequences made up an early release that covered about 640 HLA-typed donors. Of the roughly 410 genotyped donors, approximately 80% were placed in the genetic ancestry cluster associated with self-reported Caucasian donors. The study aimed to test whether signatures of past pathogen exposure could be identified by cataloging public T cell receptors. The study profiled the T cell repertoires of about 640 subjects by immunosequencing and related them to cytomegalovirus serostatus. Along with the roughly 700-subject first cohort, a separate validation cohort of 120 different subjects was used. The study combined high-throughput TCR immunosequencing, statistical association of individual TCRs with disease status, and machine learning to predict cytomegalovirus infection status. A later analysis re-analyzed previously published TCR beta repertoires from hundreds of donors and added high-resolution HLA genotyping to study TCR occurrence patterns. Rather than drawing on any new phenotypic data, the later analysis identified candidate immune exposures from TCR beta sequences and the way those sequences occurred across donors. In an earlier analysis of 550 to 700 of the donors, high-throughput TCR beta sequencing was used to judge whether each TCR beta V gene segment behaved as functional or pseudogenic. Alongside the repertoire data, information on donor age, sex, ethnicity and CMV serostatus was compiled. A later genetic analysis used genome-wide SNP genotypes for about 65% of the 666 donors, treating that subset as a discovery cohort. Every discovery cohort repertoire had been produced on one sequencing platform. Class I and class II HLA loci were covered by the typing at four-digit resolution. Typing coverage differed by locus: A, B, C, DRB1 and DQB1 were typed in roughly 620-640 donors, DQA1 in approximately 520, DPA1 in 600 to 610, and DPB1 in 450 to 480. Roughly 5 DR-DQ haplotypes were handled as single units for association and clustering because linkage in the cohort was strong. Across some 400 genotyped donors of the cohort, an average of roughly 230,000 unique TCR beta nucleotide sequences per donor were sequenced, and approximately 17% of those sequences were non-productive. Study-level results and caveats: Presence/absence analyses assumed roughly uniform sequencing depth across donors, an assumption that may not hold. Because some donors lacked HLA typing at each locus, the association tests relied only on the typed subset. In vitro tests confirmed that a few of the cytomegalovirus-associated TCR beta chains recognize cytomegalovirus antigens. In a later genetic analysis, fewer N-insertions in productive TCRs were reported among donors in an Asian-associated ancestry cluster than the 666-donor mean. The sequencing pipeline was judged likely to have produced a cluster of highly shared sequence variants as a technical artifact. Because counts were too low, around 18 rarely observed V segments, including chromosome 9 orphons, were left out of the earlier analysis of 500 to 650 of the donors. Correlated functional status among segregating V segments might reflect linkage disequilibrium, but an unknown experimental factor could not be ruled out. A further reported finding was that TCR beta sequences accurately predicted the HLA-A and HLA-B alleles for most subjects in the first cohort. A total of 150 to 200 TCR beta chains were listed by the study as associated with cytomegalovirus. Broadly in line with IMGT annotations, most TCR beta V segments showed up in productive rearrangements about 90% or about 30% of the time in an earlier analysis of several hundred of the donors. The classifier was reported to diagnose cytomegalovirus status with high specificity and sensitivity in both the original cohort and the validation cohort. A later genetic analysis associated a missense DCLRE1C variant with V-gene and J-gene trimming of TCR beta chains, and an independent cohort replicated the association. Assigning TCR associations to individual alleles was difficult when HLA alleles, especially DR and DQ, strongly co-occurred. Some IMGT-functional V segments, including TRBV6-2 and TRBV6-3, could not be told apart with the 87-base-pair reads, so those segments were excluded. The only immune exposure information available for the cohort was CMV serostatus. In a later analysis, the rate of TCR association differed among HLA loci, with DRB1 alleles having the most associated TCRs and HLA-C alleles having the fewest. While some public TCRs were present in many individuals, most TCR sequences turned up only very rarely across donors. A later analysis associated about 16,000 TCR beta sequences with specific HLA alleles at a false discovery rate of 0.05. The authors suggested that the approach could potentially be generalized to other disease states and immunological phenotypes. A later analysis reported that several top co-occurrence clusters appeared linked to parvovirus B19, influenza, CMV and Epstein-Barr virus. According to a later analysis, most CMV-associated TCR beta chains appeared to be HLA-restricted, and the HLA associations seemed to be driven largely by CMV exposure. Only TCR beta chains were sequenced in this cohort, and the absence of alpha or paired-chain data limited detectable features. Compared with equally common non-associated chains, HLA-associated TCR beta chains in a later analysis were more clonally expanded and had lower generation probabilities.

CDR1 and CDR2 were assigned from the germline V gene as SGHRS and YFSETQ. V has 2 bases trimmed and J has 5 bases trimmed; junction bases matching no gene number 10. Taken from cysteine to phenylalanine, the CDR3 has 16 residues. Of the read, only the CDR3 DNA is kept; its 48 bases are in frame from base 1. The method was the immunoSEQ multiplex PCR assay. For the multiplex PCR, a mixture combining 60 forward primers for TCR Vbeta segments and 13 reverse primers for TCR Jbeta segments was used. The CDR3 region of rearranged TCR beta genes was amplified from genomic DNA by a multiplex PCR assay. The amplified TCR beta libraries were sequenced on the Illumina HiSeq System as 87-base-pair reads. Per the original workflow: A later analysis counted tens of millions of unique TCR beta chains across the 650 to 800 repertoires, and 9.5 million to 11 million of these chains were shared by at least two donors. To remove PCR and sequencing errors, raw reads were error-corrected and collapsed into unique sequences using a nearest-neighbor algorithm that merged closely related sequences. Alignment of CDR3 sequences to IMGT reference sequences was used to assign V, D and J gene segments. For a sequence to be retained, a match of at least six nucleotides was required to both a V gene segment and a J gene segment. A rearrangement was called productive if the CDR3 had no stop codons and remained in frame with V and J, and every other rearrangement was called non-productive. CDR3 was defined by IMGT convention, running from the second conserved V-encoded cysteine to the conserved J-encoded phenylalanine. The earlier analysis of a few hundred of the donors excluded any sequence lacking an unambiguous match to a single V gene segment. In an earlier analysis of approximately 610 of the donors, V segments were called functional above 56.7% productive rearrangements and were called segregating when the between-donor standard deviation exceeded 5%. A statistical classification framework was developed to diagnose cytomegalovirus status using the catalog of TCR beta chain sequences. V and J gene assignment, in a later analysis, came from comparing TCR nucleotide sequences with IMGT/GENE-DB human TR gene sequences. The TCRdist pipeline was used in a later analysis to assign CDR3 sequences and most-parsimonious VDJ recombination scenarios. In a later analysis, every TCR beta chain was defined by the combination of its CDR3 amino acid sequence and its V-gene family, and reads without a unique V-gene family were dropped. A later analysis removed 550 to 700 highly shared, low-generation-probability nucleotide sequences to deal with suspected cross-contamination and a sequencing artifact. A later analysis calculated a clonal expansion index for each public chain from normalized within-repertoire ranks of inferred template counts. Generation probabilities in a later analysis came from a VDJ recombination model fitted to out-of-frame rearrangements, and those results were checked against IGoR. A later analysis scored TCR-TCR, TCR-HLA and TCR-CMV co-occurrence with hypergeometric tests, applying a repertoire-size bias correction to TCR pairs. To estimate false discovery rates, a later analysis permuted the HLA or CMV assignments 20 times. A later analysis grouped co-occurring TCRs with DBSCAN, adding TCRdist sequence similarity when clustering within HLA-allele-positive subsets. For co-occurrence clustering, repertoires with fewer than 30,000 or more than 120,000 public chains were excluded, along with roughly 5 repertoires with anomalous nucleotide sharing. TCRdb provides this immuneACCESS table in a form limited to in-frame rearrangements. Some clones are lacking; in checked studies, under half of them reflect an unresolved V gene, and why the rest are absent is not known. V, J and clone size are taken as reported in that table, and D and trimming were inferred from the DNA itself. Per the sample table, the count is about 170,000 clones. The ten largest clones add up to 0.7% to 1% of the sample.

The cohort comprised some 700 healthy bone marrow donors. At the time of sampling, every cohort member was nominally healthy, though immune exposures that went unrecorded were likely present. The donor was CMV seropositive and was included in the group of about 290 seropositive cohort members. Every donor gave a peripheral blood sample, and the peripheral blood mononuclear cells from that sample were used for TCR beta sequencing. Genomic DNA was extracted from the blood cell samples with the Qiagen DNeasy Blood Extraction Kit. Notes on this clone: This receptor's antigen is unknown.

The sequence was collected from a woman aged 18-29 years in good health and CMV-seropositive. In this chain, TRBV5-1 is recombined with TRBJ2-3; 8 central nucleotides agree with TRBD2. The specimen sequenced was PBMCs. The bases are TGCGCCAGCAGCTTAGGACGAGCGGGGGCGGGAGATACGCAGTATTTT. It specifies CASSLGRAGAGDTQYF.